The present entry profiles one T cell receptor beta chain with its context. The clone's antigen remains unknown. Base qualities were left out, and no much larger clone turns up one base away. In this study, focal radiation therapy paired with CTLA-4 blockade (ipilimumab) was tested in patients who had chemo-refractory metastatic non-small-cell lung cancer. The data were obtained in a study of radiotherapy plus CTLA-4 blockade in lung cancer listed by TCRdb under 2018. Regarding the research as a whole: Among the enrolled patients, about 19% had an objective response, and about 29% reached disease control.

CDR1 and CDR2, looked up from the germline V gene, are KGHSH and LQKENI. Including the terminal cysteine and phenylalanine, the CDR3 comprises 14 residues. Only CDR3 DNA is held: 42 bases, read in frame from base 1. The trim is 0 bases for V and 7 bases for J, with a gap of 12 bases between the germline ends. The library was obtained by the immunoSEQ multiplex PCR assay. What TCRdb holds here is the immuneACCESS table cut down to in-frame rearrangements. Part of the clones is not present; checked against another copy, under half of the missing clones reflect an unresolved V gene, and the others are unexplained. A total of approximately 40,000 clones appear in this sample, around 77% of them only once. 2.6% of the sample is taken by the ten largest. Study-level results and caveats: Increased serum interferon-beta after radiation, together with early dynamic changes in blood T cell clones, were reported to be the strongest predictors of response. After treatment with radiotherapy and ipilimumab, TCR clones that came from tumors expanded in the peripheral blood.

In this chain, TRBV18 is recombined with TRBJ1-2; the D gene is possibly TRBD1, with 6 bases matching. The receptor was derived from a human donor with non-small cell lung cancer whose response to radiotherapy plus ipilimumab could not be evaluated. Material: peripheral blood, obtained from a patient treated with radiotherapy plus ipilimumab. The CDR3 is CASSPPFRDIGYTF. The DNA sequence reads TGTGCCAGCTCACCACCGTTCCGGGACATTGGCTACACCTTC.